The 15 T cell receptor beta chains below were found in one sample sequenced in a study of T cells in Graves' hyperthyroidism and ophthalmopathy. It was RNA transcripts that yielded the amplified TCR beta CDR3 regions. Initially, a first-round RT-PCR of the TCR CDR3 employed the HTBI primer set. TCRdb itself ran the multiplex PCR reads through MiXCR, one entry per CDR3 protein. The sample carries about 540,000 distinct CDR3 sequences, about 43% recorded once. Sample: peripheral blood or thyroid tissue (not recorded which). The receptor set was obtained from a woman aged 18 to 35 with Graves' hyperthyroidism.

As to this clonotype: Since no conserved phenylalanine or tryptophan closes the CDR3, a read error is the likely cause. The chain is built from TRBV10-3 and TRBJ1-1; no clear D gene. The CDR3 spans 14 residues. Germline V gene data show CDR1 as ENHRY and CDR2 as SYGVKD. V lost 7 bases and J 4 bases, leaving 16 bases between the germline ends. The CDR3 loop is CAITLDDRGTEAFL. In DNA form, the CDR3 reads TGTGCCATCACCCTGGACGACCGAGGCACTGAAGCTTTCCTT.

The chain has TRBV7-2 and TRBJ2-5, with 9 bases fitting TRBD2. The CDR3 contains 14 residues. The trim removed 8 bases at V and 5 bases at J, leaving 9 bases unmatched. Per the germline V gene, CDR1 is SGHTA and CDR2 is FQGNSA. CDR3 sequence (DNA): TGTGCCAGCTGCCTAGCGGGAAGGAATGAGACCCAGTACTTC. Amino acid sequence: CASCLAGRNETQYF.

This sequence joins TRBV29-1 and TRBJ2-6; a weak D match, TRBD2 (5 bases). Trimming left V 6 bases short and J 0 bases short, with 15 bases between. The CDR3 consists of 16 residues. The germline gives CDR1 SQVTM, CDR2 ANQGSEA. The CDR3 is CSVVDASGSGANVLTF. The DNA of the CDR3 is TGCAGCGTCGTGGACGCGAGCGGCTCTGGGGCCAACGTCCTGACTTTC. Looking up the rest from reference TRBV29-1 and TRBJ2-6 gives the full variable domain: SAVISQKPSRDICQRGTSLTIQCQVDSQVTMMFWYRQQPGQSLTLIATANQGSEATYESGFVIDKFPISRPNLTFSTLTVSNMSPEDSSIYLCSVVDASGSGANVLTFGAGSRLTVL.

V gene TRBV29-1 combines with J gene TRBJ2-7, with 9 bases aligning to TRBD1. J lost 2 bases, V lost 7 bases, and 3 bases had no gene match. CDR3 length: 12 amino acids. CDR1 SQVTM and CDR2 ANQGSEA come from the germline V gene. DNA of the CDR3: TGCAGCGGGGGACAGGGAACCTACGAGCAGTACTTC. It specifies CSGGQGTYEQYF.

This clonotype has just a few counts. V and J are TRBV5-1 and TRBJ2-7; tentative D call: TRBD1 (6 bases). The CDR3 loop spans 14 amino acids. Trimming pared 3 bases from V and 6 bases from J, leaving 16 bases between. The V gene's germline CDR1 is SGHRS and CDR2 YFSETQ. CDR3 amino acids: CASSSINTGTEQYF. The CDR3 DNA follows: TGCGCCAGCAGCTCAATAAATACAGGGACCGAGCAGTACTTC.

This clonotype was picked up a small number of times. V and J are TRBV7-6 and TRBJ2-7; D perhaps matches TRBD2 (5 bases). V dropped 3 bases and J dropped 0 bases, with 12 bases sitting between them. The CDR3 covers 15 residues. CDR1 is SGHVS, CDR2 FNYEAQ, per germline. CDR3 bases: TGTGCCAGCAGCTTGCAAGCGGCCGACTCCTACGAGCAGTACTTC. Its protein is CASSLQAADSYEQYF.

V gene TRBV5-1 combines with J gene TRBJ2-4; 10 bases are a match to TRBD2. The V segment lost 2 bases and the J segment 4 bases; nucleotides outside the gene matches: 3. Per germline, CDR1 SGHRS and CDR2 YFSETQ. The CDR3 contains 15 residues. This chain's CDR3 is CASSFSSGGKNIQYF. CDR3 sequence (DNA): TGCGCCAGCAGCTTTTCTAGCGGGGGAAAAAACATTCAGTACTTC. The full variable domain, its missing parts supplied by reference TRBV5-1 and TRBJ2-4, is KAGVTQTPRYLIKTRGQQVTLSCSPISGHRSVSWYQQTPGQGLQFLFEYFSETQRNKGNFPGRFSGRQFSNSRSEMNVSTLELGDSALYLCASSFSSGGKNIQYFGAGTRLSVL.

The genes are TRBV5-1 and TRBJ2-7; 10 bases are shared with TRBD2. Germline values: CDR1 SGHRS, CDR2 YFSETQ. V lost 2 bases, J lost 6 bases, and 8 bases stayed unmatched. This CDR3 is 15 amino acids long. The CDR3 nucleotides read TGCGCCAGCAGCTTACAAGGGACTAGCGTTACCGAGCAGTACTTC. The encoded protein is CASSLQGTSVTEQYF.

This clonotype was observed a handful of times. The chain has TRBV12-3 or TRBV12-4 and TRBJ1-4, with a weak D call TRBD1 (6 bases). V was cut by 4 bases and J by 7 bases, with 13 bases left in between. This CDR3 has 14 amino acids. In DNA form, the CDR3 reads TGTGCCAGCAGTTCGCACACAGGGAGTGAAAAACTGTTTTTT. The encoded protein is CASSSHTGSEKLFF.

In this sample, this clonotype turned up a few times. The rearrangement joins TRBV9 to TRBJ2-7; tentatively, D is TRBD1 (6 bases). Per the germline V gene, CDR1 is SGDLS and CDR2 is YYNGEE. This CDR3 region has 15 residues. The V end lost 2 bases, the J end lost 2 bases, and 14 bases lay between the germline ends. CDR3: CASSVAWDTAYEQYF. In DNA, the CDR3 is TGTGCCAGCAGCGTCGCCTGGGACACTGCCTACGAGCAGTACTTC.

The V gene is TRBV20-1, the J gene TRBJ1-4; D might be TRBD1 (5 bases). This CDR3 is 15 amino acids long. Germline values: CDR1 DFQATT, CDR2 SNEGSKA (reference sequence). Trimming took off 3 bases at V and 5 bases at J, with 16 bases between the two ends. CDR3 sequence reads: CSASRWGSGNEKLFF. For the CDR3, the DNA is TGCAGTGCTAGCCGTTGGGGGAGTGGGAATGAAAAACTGTTTTTT.

V usage is TRBV20-1 and J usage is TRBJ2-5; D might be TRBD2 (6 bases). The CDR3 runs 13 residues. V was cut by 1 base and J by 5 bases, with 11 bases left in between. Germline V gene lookup returns CDR1 DFQATT and CDR2 SNEGSKA (reference sequence). The CDR3, as DNA: TGCAGTGCTAGAGCGGGAGTGTGGGAGACCCAGTACTTC. It codes for CSARAGVWETQYF.

The chain links TRBV19 to TRBJ1-2; no firm D call. CDR1 and CDR2 from the germline V gene are LNHDA and SQIVND (reference sequence). The CDR3 covers 14 residues. Trimming pared 7 bases from V and 4 bases from J, leaving 16 bases between. CDR3 amino acids: CASTTNGGIYGYTF. The CDR3 DNA is TGTGCCAGTACTACAAATGGAGGGATCTATGGCTACACCTTC.

The CDR3 loop reads CSARGCRRETQYF. The DNA of the CDR3 is TGCAGTGCTAGGGGTTGCCGAAGAGAGACCCAGTACTTC. The chain is built from TRBV29-1 and TRBJ2-5, with D perhaps TRBD1 (5 bases). Germline values: CDR1 SQVTM, CDR2 ANQGSEA. The CDR3 covers 13 residues.

Many counts were recorded for this clonotype. J is TRBJ1-2 and V is TRBV29-1; TRBD1 aligns across 9 bases. The CDR3 contains 14 residues. Trimming at V came to 6 bases and at J to 4 bases, leaving 9 bases not matched to a gene. CDR1 SQVTM and CDR2 ANQGSEA come from the germline V gene. The CDR3 coding sequence is TGCAGCGTAGGACCGGGACAGGGCCCCTATGGCTACACCTTC. It translates to CSVGPGQGPYGYTF.